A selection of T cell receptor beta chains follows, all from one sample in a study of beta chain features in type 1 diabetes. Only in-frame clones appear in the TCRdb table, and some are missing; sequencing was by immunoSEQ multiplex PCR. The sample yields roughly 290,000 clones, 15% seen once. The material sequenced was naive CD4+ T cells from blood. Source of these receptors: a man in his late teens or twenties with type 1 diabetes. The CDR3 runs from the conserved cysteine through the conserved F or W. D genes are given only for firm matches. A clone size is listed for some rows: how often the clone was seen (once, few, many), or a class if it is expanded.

CDR3: CASSQERGGAHQPQHF
DNA: TGCGCCAGCAGCCAAGAGCGGGGGGGCGCGCATCAGCCCCAGCATTTT
V: TRBV4-1
size: NA
J: TRBJ1-5
D: NA

CDR3: CSAPGAELQYF
DNA: TGCAGTGCTCCTGGGGCGGAATTGCAGTATTTT
V: TRBV20-1
size: NA
J: TRBJ2-3
D: NA

CDR3: CASSLGWNEQYF
DNA: TGTGCCAGCAGCCTGGGCTGGAACGAGCAGTACTTC
V: TRBV28
size: few
J: TRBJ2-7
D: NA

CDR3: CASSPRLGYEQYF
DNA: TGTGCCAGCAGTCCGCGGTTGGGCTACGAGCAGTACTTC
V: TRBV6-5
size: NA
J: TRBJ2-7
D: NA

CDR3: CASSPLTDYGYTF
DNA: TGTGCCAGCAGCCCCTTGACAGACTATGGCTACACCTTC
V: TRBV14
size: NA
J: TRBJ1-2
D: NA

CDR3: CASSHNFREEGYEQYF
DNA: TGCGCCAGCAGTCACAACTTCAGGGAGGAGGGCTACGAGCAGTACTTC
V: TRBV23-1
size: few
J: TRBJ2-7
D: NA

CDR3: CASSLADRAGNIQYF
DNA: TGTGCCAGCAGCTTAGCCGACAGGGCTGGAAACATTCAGTACTTC
V: TRBV7-6
size: NA
J: TRBJ2-4
D: TRBD1

CDR3: CASSGLGGDTQYF
DNA: TGTGCCAGCAGTGGCCTCGGGGGGGATACGCAGTATTTT
V: TRBV6-1
size: NA
J: TRBJ2-3
D: TRBD2

CDR3: CATDRLGGEQFF
DNA: TGTGCCACCGACCGTCTGGGGGGTGAGCAGTTCTTC
V: TRBV19
size: NA
J: TRBJ2-1
D: NA

CDR3: CASSRQRYEQYF
DNA: TGTGCCAGCAGCCGCCAGAGGTACGAGCAGTACTTC
V: TRBV7-2
size: few
J: TRBJ2-7
D: NA

CDR3: CASSPILTARREQYF
DNA: TGTGCCAGCTCACCAATCCTCACGGCTAGGAGAGAGCAGTACTTC
V: TRBV18
size: few
J: TRBJ2-7
D: NA

CDR3: CAWSPDRGAGGELFF
DNA: TGTGCCTGGAGTCCGGACAGAGGGGCGGGCGGGGAGCTGTTTTTT
V: TRBV30
size: NA
J: TRBJ2-2
D: NA

CDR3: CSVTGALLYEQYF
DNA: TGCAGCGTGACAGGGGCCCTCCTCTACGAGCAGTACTTC
V: TRBV29-1
size: NA
J: TRBJ2-7
D: TRBD1

CDR3: CASRRTGGSYEQYF
DNA: TGTGCCAGCAGGCGGACAGGGGGTTCCTACGAGCAGTACTTC
V: TRBV5-6
size: NA
J: TRBJ2-7
D: TRBD1

CDR3: CASGTGTDYNEQFF
DNA: TGTGCTAGTGGAACAGGGACAGACTACAATGAGCAGTTCTTC
V: TRBV12-5
size: NA
J: TRBJ2-1
D: TRBD1

CDR3: CASSDVAGAEQFF
DNA: TGTGCCAGCAGTGATGTAGCGGGAGCTGAGCAGTTCTTC
V: TRBV2
size: few
J: TRBJ2-1
D: TRBD2

CDR3: CASSIRFVGRRGF
DNA: TGTGCCAGTAGTATAAGATTTGTGGGCAGACGGGGCTTC
V: TRBV19
size: few
J: TRBJ2-7
D: NA

CDR3: CASSSHLRDSSYEQYF
DNA: TGTGCCAGCAGCTCCCACCTGCGGGACAGCTCCTACGAGCAGTACTTC
V: TRBV7-8
size: few
J: TRBJ2-7
D: NA

CDR3: CASSPGQGPSREQYF
DNA: TGTGCCAGCAGCCCGGGACAGGGACCGAGTCGAGAGCAGTACTTC
V: TRBV5-4
size: NA
J: TRBJ2-7
D: TRBD1

CDR3: CASSARDRGRPQHF
DNA: TGTGCCAGCAGTGCCCGGGACAGGGGCCGGCCCCAGCATTTT
V: TRBV28
size: few
J: TRBJ1-5
D: TRBD1

CDR3: CASSRPPRDSRPHGELFF
DNA: TGTGCCAGCAGCCGACCGCCCCGGGACTCCCGCCCCCACGGGGAGCTGTTTTTT
V: TRBV7-8
size: few
J: TRBJ2-2
D: NA

CDR3: CASSLTLETQYF
DNA: TGTGCCAGCAGCTTAACTCTCGAGACCCAGTACTTC
V: TRBV7-2
size: NA
J: TRBJ2-5
D: NA

CDR3: CASRLDTSGANVLTF
DNA: TGTGCCAGCAGACTAGACACCTCTGGGGCCAACGTCCTGACTTTC
V: TRBV6-5
size: NA
J: TRBJ2-6
D: NA

CDR3: CAWSVRGNEQFF
DNA: TGTGCCTGGAGTGTCCGGGGGAATGAGCAGTTCTTC
V: TRBV30
size: many
J: TRBJ2-1
D: NA

CDR3: CASSVQTGGMTDTQYF
DNA: TGTGCCAGCAGCGTCCAAACGGGGGGGATGACAGATACGCAGTATTTT
V: TRBV9
size: few
J: TRBJ2-3
D: TRBD2

CDR3: CASSQGQTYEQYF
DNA: TGCGCCAGCAGTCAAGGACAGACTTACGAGCAGTACTTC
V: TRBV5-1
size: NA
J: TRBJ2-7
D: NA

CDR3: CASSFAQETQYF
DNA: TGTGCCAGCAGCTTTGCGCAAGAGACCCAGTACTTC
V: TRBV7-2
size: few
J: TRBJ2-5
D: NA

CDR3: CSVGKGGTEAFF
DNA: TGCAGCGTTGGGAAAGGGGGCACTGAAGCTTTCTTT
V: TRBV29-1
size: NA
J: TRBJ1-1
D: NA

CDR3: CASSPAAGGETQYF
DNA: TGTGCCAGCTCACCGGCCGCCGGGGGAGAGACCCAGTACTTC
V: TRBV18
size: NA
J: TRBJ2-5
D: NA

CDR3: CASSLDSAGVSNEQFF
DNA: TGTGCCAGCAGCTTAGACTCAGCGGGAGTAAGCAATGAGCAGTTCTTC
V: TRBV7-2
size: few
J: TRBJ2-1
D: TRBD2

CDR3: CASSSRPSAQETQYF
DNA: TGCGCCAGCAGCTCCCGACCTAGCGCCCAAGAGACCCAGTACTTC
V: TRBV5-1
size: NA
J: TRBJ2-5
D: NA

CDR3: CASSLTGGYSTDTQYF
DNA: TGTGCCAGCAGCTTAACCGGGGGGTATAGCACAGATACGCAGTATTTT
V: TRBV7-9
size: NA
J: TRBJ2-3
D: TRBD2

CDR3: CASSQLAGGGNEQFF
DNA: TGTGCCAGCAGCCAACTAGCGGGGGGAGGGAATGAGCAGTTCTTC
V: TRBV5-6
size: NA
J: TRBJ2-1
D: TRBD2

CDR3: CASRGTGLTGELFF
DNA: TGTGCCAGCAGGGGGACAGGGCTCACCGGGGAGCTGTTTTTT
V: TRBV27
size: NA
J: TRBJ2-2
D: TRBD1

CDR3: CSAYIDTQYF
DNA: TGCAGCGCCTATATAGATACGCAGTATTTT
V: TRBV29-1
size: many
J: TRBJ2-3
D: NA

CDR3: CAWRGGASYNEQFF
DNA: TGTGCCTGGCGGGGGGGGGCATCCTACAATGAGCAGTTCTTC
V: TRBV30
size: NA
J: TRBJ2-1
D: TRBD2

CDR3: CSVEDRDRGLYGYTF
DNA: TGCAGCGTTGAAGATCGGGACAGGGGGCTCTATGGCTACACCTTC
V: TRBV29-1
size: NA
J: TRBJ1-2
D: TRBD1

CDR3: CASSLETGANTEAFF
DNA: TGTGCCAGCAGTCTGGAGACAGGGGCGAACACTGAAGCTTTCTTT
V: TRBV7-9
size: NA
J: TRBJ1-1
D: TRBD1

CDR3: CASSLQGSGANVLTF
DNA: TGTGCCAGCTCACTACAGGGATCTGGGGCCAACGTCCTGACTTTC
V: TRBV18
size: NA
J: TRBJ2-6
D: NA

CDR3: CASSSPGTDSYEQYF
DNA: TGCGCCAGCAGCTCCCCCGGGACAGACTCCTACGAGCAGTACTTC
V: TRBV5-1
size: few
J: TRBJ2-7
D: TRBD1

CDR3: CASSWGPDDYEGNYEQYF
DNA: TGTGCCAGCAGCTGGGGGCCTGATGACTACGAAGGGAACTACGAGCAGTACTTC
V: TRBV5-6
size: NA
J: TRBJ2-7
D: NA

CDR3: CAWSVGLTRQSDTQYF
DNA: TGTGCCTGGAGTGTAGGATTGACTAGGCAGTCGGATACGCAGTATTTT
V: TRBV30
size: few
J: TRBJ2-3
D: NA

CDR3: CASAGDRKNIQYF
DNA: TGTGCCAGCGCTGGGGACAGGAAAAACATTCAGTACTTC
V: TRBV7-8
size: NA
J: TRBJ2-4
D: TRBD1

CDR3: CASTRGMGSYEQYF
DNA: TGTGCCAGCACCAGGGGTATGGGCTCCTACGAGCAGTACTTC
V: TRBV7-2
size: NA
J: TRBJ2-7
D: NA

CDR3: CASKRQENTEAFF
DNA: TGTGCCAGCAAGCGACAGGAGAACACTGAAGCTTTCTTT
V: TRBV2
size: few
J: TRBJ1-1
D: NA

CDR3: CASSPGQGIPREQYF
DNA: TGTGCCAGCTCACCGGGACAGGGGATCCCTAGGGAGCAGTACTTC
V: TRBV18
size: NA
J: TRBJ2-7
D: TRBD1

CDR3: CASSPGTASTGELFF
DNA: TGTGCCAGCAGTCCCGGGACAGCAAGCACCGGGGAGCTGTTTTTT
V: TRBV28
size: NA
J: TRBJ2-2
D: TRBD1

CDR3: CSVERTSAFYNEQFF
DNA: TGCAGCGTTGAACGGACTAGCGCATTTTACAATGAGCAGTTCTTC
V: TRBV29-1
size: NA
J: TRBJ2-1
D: TRBD2

CDR3: CASSLVGTRAYEQYF
DNA: TGCGCCAGCAGCTTGGTAGGGACTAGGGCCTACGAGCAGTACTTC
V: TRBV5-1
size: few
J: TRBJ2-7
D: TRBD2

CDR3: CASSVPGQGVYGYTF
DNA: TGTGCCAGCAGTGTTCCCGGACAGGGGGTTTATGGCTACACCTTC
V: TRBV27
size: NA
J: TRBJ1-2
D: TRBD1

CDR3: CASSRLTANTDTQYF
DNA: TGCGCCAGCAGTCGGCTGACAGCTAACACAGATACGCAGTATTTT
V: TRBV5-1
size: NA
J: TRBJ2-3
D: NA

CDR3: CASSQKTANTEAFF
DNA: TGTGCCAGCAGCCAGAAGACAGCGAACACTGAAGCTTTCTTT
V: TRBV7-9
size: few
J: TRBJ1-1
D: NA

CDR3: CASSPRGPGELFF
DNA: TGTGCCAGCTCACCAAGAGGGCCCGGGGAGCTGTTTTTT
V: TRBV18
size: few
J: TRBJ2-2
D: NA

CDR3: CASSLEGRSGANVLTF
DNA: TGCGCCAGCAGCTTGGAAGGGAGGAGTGGGGCCAACGTCCTGACTTTC
V: TRBV5-1
size: NA
J: TRBJ2-6
D: NA

CDR3: CATSRGGLTGELFF
DNA: TGTGCCACCAGCAGAGGAGGGCTCACCGGGGAGCTGTTTTTT
V: TRBV15
size: few
J: TRBJ2-2
D: NA